This passage covers 20 T cell receptor beta chains from one sample sequenced in a study of shared clonotypes between healthy human individuals. Libraries were prepared by immunoSEQ multiplex PCR; TCRdb keeps only in-frame clonotypes and omits some of them. Among a few hundred thousand clones, around 72% were seen once, and the ten largest hold about 9.4%. The specimen sequenced was memory CD4+ T cells sorted from blood. The subset is: CD45RA-negative fraction. These receptors originate from a man aged 25 to 40 in good health.

This clone turned up a few times. Other DNA sequences in the sample encode the same CDR3. The rearrangement uses TRBV6-5 and TRBJ2-7; D possibly corresponds to TRBD2 (6 bases). CDR1 is MNHEY, CDR2 SVGAGI, per germline. This CDR3 has 14 amino acids. Deletions cut 1 base from V and 0 bases from J, with 7 bases between. The DNA for the CDR3 is TGTGCCAGCAGTTACTGGGGGGTCTCCTACGAGCAGTACTTC. This codes for CASSYWGVSYEQYF.

The chain combines TRBV27 with TRBJ2-3; 8 bases fit TRBD2. From germline, CDR1 is MNHEY and CDR2 SMNVEV (reference sequence). This CDR3 contains 15 residues. V gave up 5 bases and J gave up 1 base; unmatched junction bases: 5. DNA of the CDR3: TGTGCCAGCAGTAACCCGGGACTAGGCACAGATACGCAGTATTTT. This gives the protein CASSNPGLGTDTQYF.

For this clone: Other DNA sequences in this sample translate to the same CDR3. The chain carries TRBV5-1 and TRBJ2-7; D unclear. CDR1 SGHRS and CDR2 YFSETQ come from the germline V gene. V was clipped by 0 bases and J by 5 bases, with 6 bases between them. The CDR3 is made up of 12 amino acids. CDR3 loop: CASSLAGNEQYF. CDR3 DNA: TGCGCCAGCAGCTTGGCTGGGAACGAGCAGTACTTC.

The rearrangement joins TRBV28 to TRBJ1-2, with D possibly TRBD1 on 6 matching bases. Looked up from germline, CDR1 is MDHEN and CDR2 is SYDVKM. Trimming took off 7 bases at V and 7 bases at J, with 16 bases between the two ends. The CDR3 sequence is 13 residues long. The chain's CDR3 is CASKSAGETGYTF. CDR3 nucleotides: TGTGCCAGCAAGTCCGCAGGGGAGACTGGCTACACCTTC.

This chain links TRBV10-3 with TRBJ1-2; 8 bases are shared with TRBD1. The CDR3 is 14 amino acids. The germline V gene has CDR1 ENHRY and CDR2 SYGVKD. Trimming removed 6 bases from V and 6 bases from J; junction bases left unmatched: 9. The CDR3 nucleotides read TGTGCCATCAGCAAACAGGGGGTTTTGGATGGCTACACCTTC. It specifies CAISKQGVLDGYTF.

The CDR3 here is CASSPTGVTGNTIYF. CDR3 sequence (DNA): TGCGCCAGCAGCCCAACAGGGGTAACTGGAAACACCATATATTTT. The chain uses TRBV5-1 and TRBJ1-3; 7 bases fit TRBD1. With 4 bases clipped from V and 2 bases from J, the junction kept 6 bases outside the gene matches. Germline loops: CDR1 SGHRS, CDR2 YFSETQ. This CDR3 comprises 15 residues.

The rearrangement uses TRBV2 and TRBJ2-2; the D gene could be TRBD1 or TRBD2 (5 bases each). V was cut by 8 bases and J by 6 bases, with 19 bases left in between. The CDR3 loop spans 15 amino acids. Germline lookup yields CDR1 SNHLY and CDR2 FYNNEI. The CDR3 region is CASLATGTSAGELFF. In nucleotides, the CDR3 is TGTGCCAGCCTAGCTACCGGGACGTCCGCCGGGGAGCTGTTTTTT. Supplemented by reference TRBV2 and TRBJ2-2, the full variable domain reads EPEVTQTPSHQVTQMGQEVILRCVPISNHLYFYWYRQILGQKVEFLVSFYNNEISEKSEIFDDQFSVERPDGSNFTLKIRSTKLEDSAMYFCASLATGTSAGELFFGEGSRLTVL.

V gene TRBV27 combines with J gene TRBJ2-2, with D possibly matching TRBD1 (6 bases). Germline-derived CDR1 and CDR2 are MNHEY and SMNVEV (reference sequence). The V gene lost 4 bases and the J gene lost 0 bases, with 9 bases spanning the gap. The CDR3 consists of 15 residues. The CDR3: CASSSTGTNTGELFF. Here the CDR3 DNA reads TGTGCCAGCAGTTCAACAGGGACGAACACCGGGGAGCTGTTTTTT.

The chain uses TRBV11-2 and TRBJ2-1, with D perhaps being TRBD1 or TRBD2 (5 bases each). Deletions cut 4 bases from V and 6 bases from J, with 13 bases between. CDR1 and CDR2 (germline): SGHAT, FQNNGV. CDR3 size: 14 residues. This CDR3 reads CASSSRGQANEQFF. CDR3 nucleotides: TGTGCCAGCAGCTCCCGGGGCCAAGCCAATGAGCAGTTCTTC. Based on the CDR3 plus reference TRBV11-2 and TRBJ2-1, the full variable domain is EAGVAQSPRYKIIEKRQSVAFWCNPISGHATLYWYQQILGQGPKLLIQFQNNGVVDDSQLPKDRFSAERLKGVDSTLKIQPAKLEDSAVYLCASSSRGQANEQFFGPGTRLTVL.

This clone was recorded a few times. The chain is built from TRBV28 and TRBJ1-5; D is undetermined. The germline V gene has CDR1 MDHEN and CDR2 SYDVKM. Trimming took off 7 bases at V and 12 bases at J, with 16 bases between the two ends. The CDR3 is made up of 12 amino acids. CDR3 nucleotide sequence: TGTGCCAGCACCAGGAGGAAAGAGCGCCAGCATTTT. Translating it yields CASTRRKERQHF.

This rearrangement joins TRBV29-1 to TRBJ2-2; 7 positions agree with TRBD2. J lost 4 bases, V lost 6 bases, and 5 bases had no gene match. The length of the CDR3 is 13 residues. From germline, CDR1 is SQVTM and CDR2 ANQGSEA. The CDR3 loop reads CSVGGSSTGELFF. Written as DNA, the CDR3 is TGCAGCGTCGGCGGGAGTTCCACCGGGGAGCTGTTTTTT.

This clone was seen just once. This sequence joins TRBV10-3 and TRBJ1-1; D is unresolved. The V and J ends lost 4 bases and 1 base respectively, with 7 bases between them. CDR3 length: 13 residues. CDR1 is ENHRY and CDR2 is SYGVKD in the germline V gene. As DNA, the CDR3 is TGTGCCATCAGTGGGGCGGCGAACACTGAAGCTTTCTTT. This encodes CAISGAANTEAFF.

The chain uses TRBV18 and TRBJ1-1, with D perhaps TRBD1 (6 bases). The CDR3 loop spans 14 amino acids. The V end was cut by 3 bases, the J end by 2 bases, with 10 bases between. Germline assignment: CDR1 KGHSH and CDR2 LQKENI. CDR3 sequence reads: CASSPLGGNTEAFF. CDR3 DNA sequence: TGTGCCAGCTCACCTTTGGGGGGCAACACTGAAGCTTTCTTT. Full variable domain (outside the CDR3, taken from reference TRBV18 and TRBJ1-1): NAGVMQNPRHLVRRRGQEARLRCSPMKGHSHVYWYRQLPEEGLKFMVYLQKENIIDESGMPKERFSAEFPKEGPSILRIQQVVRGDSAAYFCASSPLGGNTEAFFGQGTRLTVV.

This chain joins TRBV10-3 and TRBJ1-2; tentative D call: TRBD1 (5 bases). Germline V gives CDR1 ENHRY, CDR2 SYGVKD. The CDR3 totals 15 residues. The V end lost 0 bases, the J end lost 4 bases, and 12 bases lay between the germline ends. CDR3: CAISESGGAGYGYTF. In nucleotides, the CDR3 is TGTGCCATCAGTGAGTCGGGGGGTGCCGGCTATGGCTACACCTTC.

The chain recombines TRBV29-1 with TRBJ2-5; possibly TRBD2 for D (6 bases). Trimming left V 5 bases short and J 5 bases short, with 9 bases between. CDR1 SQVTM and CDR2 ANQGSEA come from the germline V gene. This CDR3 contains 11 residues. The CDR3 sequence is CSVSRGETQYF. The CDR3, as DNA: TGCAGCGTTAGTCGGGGGGAGACCCAGTACTTC.

V gene TRBV2 combines with J gene TRBJ1-3; tentatively, D is TRBD1 (6 bases). V was trimmed by 4 bases and J by 1 base, leaving 11 bases between them. In germline, CDR1 is SNHLY, CDR2 FYNNEI. The CDR3 is 15 residues long. The DNA of the CDR3 is TGTGCCAGCAGTGTCGGACAGAAGTCTGGAAACACCATATATTTT. This gives the protein CASSVGQKSGNTIYF.

The rearrangement uses TRBV7-3 and TRBJ1-1, with no clear D. Germline assignment: CDR1 SGHTA and CDR2 FQGTGA. With 4 bases removed from V and 1 base from J, the gap between germline ends came to 16 bases. CDR3 size: 16 residues. DNA of the CDR3: TGTGCCAGCAGCTCCCAGCCCGCAGGCGCGAACACTGAAGCTTTCTTT. Its translation: CASSSQPAGANTEAFF.

This chain joins TRBV5-6 and TRBJ2-7; no clear D. The V gene's germline CDR1 is SGHDT and CDR2 YYEEEE. The CDR3 runs 14 residues. V lost 1 base, J lost 0 bases, and 8 bases lay in between. The CDR3 sequence is CASSLKPSSYEQYF. As DNA, the CDR3 is TGTGCCAGCAGCTTGAAGCCCAGCTCCTACGAGCAGTACTTC.

In this sample, this clone turned up a few times. The rearrangement uses TRBV7-2 and TRBJ1-1, with D possibly matching TRBD1 (5 bases). The CDR3 loop spans 14 amino acids. Trimming took off 3 bases at V and 10 bases at J, with 18 bases between the two ends. Germline V lookup: CDR1 SGHTA, CDR2 FQGNSA. Here the CDR3 reads CASSFLSRDQGAFF. The DNA of the CDR3 is TGTGCCAGCAGCTTTCTCTCCAGGGATCAGGGAGCTTTCTTT. Together with reference TRBV7-2 and TRBJ1-1, the CDR3 gives the full variable domain: GAGVSQSPSNKVTEKGKDVELRCDPISGHTALYWYRQSLGQGLEFLIYFQGNSAPDKSGLPSDRFSAERTGGSVSTLTIQRTQQEDSAVYLCASSFLSRDQGAFFGQGTRLTVV.

The chain couples TRBV5-1 to TRBJ2-1; 7 nucleotides agree with TRBD2. The V gene end was trimmed by 5 bases and the J gene end by 6 bases; junction bases not matched to a gene: 11. This CDR3 comprises 15 residues. Germline V gene sequence: CDR1 SGHRS, CDR2 YFSETQ. The CDR3 DNA reads as TGCGCCAGCAGGCTACTAGGGACGGGGGGCAATGAGCAGTTCTTC. This codes for CASRLLGTGGNEQFF.